Listed here are 14 T cell receptor beta chains from one sample, sequenced in a study of cytotoxic CD8 clonotypes in ibrutinib-treated CLL listed by TCRdb under 2021. The library was obtained by the immunoSEQ multiplex PCR assay. This is the immuneACCESS table as TCRdb keeps it, with only in-frame sequences that have V and J called. A part of the clones is gone; compared with another copy, unresolved V genes explain less than half, and the rest is unexplained. The sample data list about 130,000 clones, and 80% to 85% of these were observed just once. Jointly, the top ten make up less than 4% of the sample. Reading the label with the study, this specimen's time point is: 20 to 30 months on ibrutinib. The material was PBMCs, obtained after 24 months of ibrutinib treatment. These receptors were obtained from a human donor with chronic lymphocytic leukemia.

The count of this clone is one. This chain connects TRBV9 to TRBJ2-5, with D possibly matching TRBD2 (7 bases). Per the germline V gene, CDR1 is SGDLS and CDR2 is YYNGEE. The CDR3 is made up of 15 amino acids. V lost 2 bases and J 2 bases, leaving 13 bases between the germline ends. This CDR3 reads CASSVGGLRQETQYF. The CDR3 nucleotides are TGTGCCAGCAGCGTCGGGGGGCTACGTCAAGAGACCCAGTACTTC.

The rearrangement links TRBV18 to TRBJ2-1, with 8 bases identical to TRBD1. V shed 6 bases and J 7 bases; nucleotides not matched to a gene: 5. The CDR3 covers 13 residues. Germline V lookup: CDR1 KGHSH, CDR2 LQKENI. The CDR3 DNA follows: TGTGCCAGCTCGCCAGGGGGCTGGAATGAGCAGTTCTTC. It yields the protein CASSPGGWNEQFF.

V is TRBV6-1 and J is TRBJ1-6; 9 positions agree with TRBD1. Per the germline V gene, CDR1 is MNHNS and CDR2 is SASEGT. Trimming cost V 2 bases and J 5 bases; bases outside gene matches: 10. CDR3 length: 18 residues. CDR3 loop: CASSEPGQGVKDNSPLHF. The CDR3 coding sequence is TGTGCCAGCAGTGAACCGGGACAGGGCGTTAAGGATAATTCACCCCTCCACTTT.

This rearrangement joins TRBV19 to TRBJ2-1, with 11 nucleotides matching TRBD2. V shed 6 bases, J shed 2 bases, and the junction held 6 bases outside the gene matches. Germline V gene lookup returns CDR1 LNHDA and CDR2 SQIVND (reference sequence). This CDR3 is built from 16 residues. The CDR3 sequence is CASSPLAGGTYNEQFF. For the CDR3, the DNA is TGTGCCAGTAGCCCCTTAGCGGGGGGGACCTACAATGAGCAGTTCTTC.

J is TRBJ2-1 and V is TRBV7-9; D call uncertain. Looked up from germline, CDR1 is SEHNR and CDR2 is FQNEAQ (reference sequence). V lost 7 bases to trimming and J lost 9 bases, with 16 bases between them. This CDR3 region has 13 residues. Here the CDR3 DNA reads TGTGCCAGCACACCGGCCTCCATGGGTGAGCAGTTCTTC. Translated, it gives CASTPASMGEQFF.

The chain has TRBV6-5 and TRBJ2-2, with 9 bases that match TRBD2. Per the germline V gene, CDR1 is MNHEY and CDR2 is SVGAGI. CDR3 length equals 13 residues. The trim removed 6 bases at V and 6 bases at J, leaving 2 bases unmatched. CDR3 region: CASRRGGAGELFF. CDR3 DNA: TGTGCCAGCAGGCGGGGGGGGGCCGGGGAGCTGTTTTTT.

This clone occurred once. This chain joins TRBV7-2 and TRBJ2-3, with D possibly TRBD1 on 5 matching bases. V dropped 5 bases and J dropped 1 base, with 13 bases sitting between them. This CDR3 has 15 residues. Germline V gene sequence: CDR1 SGHTA, CDR2 FQGNSA. The CDR3 reads CASSPDGARTDTQYF. CDR3 nucleotide sequence: TGTGCCAGCAGCCCCGATGGGGCCCGCACAGATACGCAGTATTTT. Together with reference TRBV7-2 and TRBJ2-3, the CDR3 gives the full variable domain: GAGVSQSPSNKVTEKGKDVELRCDPISGHTALYWYRQSLGQGLEFLIYFQGNSAPDKSGLPSDRFSAERTGGSVSTLTIQRTQQEDSAVYLCASSPDGARTDTQYFGPGTRLTVL.

The rearrangement uses TRBV7-9 and TRBJ1-2; D is unresolved. From germline, CDR1 is SEHNR and CDR2 FQNEAQ (reference sequence). The ends were cut back, 0 bases at V and 5 bases at J, with 16 bases in the middle. The CDR3 totals 16 residues. CDR3 sequence reads: CASSLAWSNHGYGYTF. Written as DNA, the CDR3 is TGTGCCAGCAGCTTAGCGTGGTCTAACCACGGGTATGGCTACACCTTC.

This clone was detected only once. This chain's CDR3 is CASSQTSYEQYF. Written as DNA, the CDR3 is TGTGCCAGCAGCCAGACATCCTACGAGCAGTACTTC. J is TRBJ2-7 and V is TRBV2; D remains ambiguous. This CDR3 has 12 amino acids. The V and J ends lost 6 bases and 1 base respectively, with 7 bases between them. Germline V CDR1 and CDR2: SNHLY, FYNNEI.

The chain employs TRBV4-1 and TRBJ2-7; 10 nucleotides align to TRBD2. From germline, CDR1 is MGHRA and CDR2 YSYEKL. The junction had 7 bases not matched to a gene; V was cut back by 1 base and J by 4 bases. This CDR3 region has 16 residues. The CDR3 DNA is TGCGCCAGCAGCCAAGCGGCTAGCGGGGGTCGTTACGAGCAGTACTTC. Translation: CASSQAASGGRYEQYF.

This clone has just one count. The chain is built from TRBV10-3 and TRBJ2-7; TRBD1 aligns across 8 bases. The CDR3 is made up of 18 amino acids. CDR1 is ENHRY and CDR2 is SYGVKD in the germline V gene. J lost 5 bases, V lost 3 bases, and 18 bases had no gene match. The CDR3 reads CAISEFRQGATGLHEQYF. The CDR3 DNA is TGTGCCATCAGTGAATTTCGGCAGGGGGCCACCGGGTTACACGAGCAGTACTTC.

V is TRBV6-5 and J is TRBJ2-1; D is possibly TRBD2 (5 bases). This CDR3 spans 13 amino acids. Trimming stripped 0 bases from V and 15 bases from J, with 15 bases between. Germline CDR1 reads MNHEY; CDR2 reads SVGAGI. The CDR3 DNA reads as TGTGCCAGCAGTTACTCGACACTAGATCGTTGGTTCTTC. Translating it yields CASSYSTLDRWFF.

V and J are TRBV2 and TRBJ1-2; D is possibly TRBD1 (5 bases). There are 16 residues in the CDR3. Trimming left V 4 bases short and J 2 bases short, with 17 bases between. Per germline, CDR1 SNHLY and CDR2 FYNNEI. CDR3 residues: CASSGGREVRNYGYTF. The CDR3 nucleotides read TGTGCCAGCAGTGGGGGCAGGGAGGTCCGAAACTATGGCTACACCTTC.

This chain connects TRBV11-2 to TRBJ1-1; tentative D call: TRBD1 (5 bases). Trimming removed 5 bases at V and 0 bases at J, with 7 bases between. This CDR3 region has 13 residues. Germline values: CDR1 SGHAT, CDR2 FQNNGV. The CDR3 nucleotides read TGTGCCAGCAGCCGGACACTGAACACTGAAGCTTTCTTT. This gives the protein CASSRTLNTEAFF.